The 4 T cell receptor beta chains listed next were all sequenced from one sample in a study of cytomegalovirus exposure and HLA in healthy donors. PCR involved 60 Vbeta and 13 Jbeta primers. The data were produced by immunoSEQ multiplex PCR, yet TCRdb's version contains in-frame clones alone and is incomplete. The sample totals about 72,000 clones. Sequenced: PBMCs. Source of these receptors: a man between 40 and 49 years old in good health and CMV-seronegative.

This rearrangement joins TRBV5-4 to TRBJ2-1; a weak D match, TRBD2 (5 bases). The CDR3 is 16 residues long. From germline, CDR1 is SGHNT and CDR2 YYREEE (reference sequence). Trimming shortened V by 0 bases and J by 6 bases, and 16 bases separated the two germline ends. In nucleotides, the CDR3 is TGTGCCAGCAGCTTGGGCTCGAGGGCCGCCGGCAATGAGCAGTTCTTC. Protein: CASSLGSRAAGNEQFF.

The CDR3 nucleotides are TGTGCCAGCAGCCAAGAGGGAACGGGGGGGCCAGACGAGCAGTACTTC. This translates into CASSQEGTGGPDEQYF. The chain employs TRBV4-2 and TRBJ2-7; 8 nucleotides align to TRBD2. V shed 0 bases, J shed 5 bases, and the junction held 9 bases outside the gene matches. Germline V gene data show CDR1 as LGHNA and CDR2 as YNFKEQ. CDR3 length: 16 residues.

The chain joins TRBV6-4 to TRBJ2-2; TRBD1 matches at 10 bases. Germline CDR1 MRHNA, CDR2 SNTAGT. The ends lost 2 bases at V and 3 bases at J; junction bases unmatched: 0. The CDR3 is 15 residues long. In DNA, the CDR3 is TGTGCCAGCAGTGACGGGACAGGGGACACCGGGGAGCTGTTTTTT. Amino acid sequence: CASSDGTGDTGELFF.

The rearrangement joins TRBV5-1 to TRBJ1-5; TRBD1 might be the D (6 bases). Trimming removed 0 bases from V and 4 bases from J, with 11 bases in between. Germline values: CDR1 SGHRS, CDR2 YFSETQ. The CDR3 spans 15 residues. CDR3 sequence reads: CASSLGTALNQPQHF. The CDR3 nucleotides are TGCGCCAGCAGCTTGGGGACAGCTCTTAATCAGCCCCAGCATTTT.